This T cell receptor (beta chain) was sequenced for a study of T cells in Graves' hyperthyroidism and ophthalmopathy. The study based diagnoses on clinical symptoms, serum thyroxine and TRAb, thyroid ultrasound and orbital computed tomography. This clonotype occurred many times. The antigen is unknown. RNA transcripts gave rise to amplified TCR beta CDR3 regions. Using the HTBI primer set, a first-round RT-PCR was run on the TCR CDR3. Using its own MiXCR run on the multiplex PCR reads, TCRdb lists one record per CDR3 protein. The top ten clones hold about 50% of a sample with over 250,000 distinct CDR3 sequences, 15% to 20% of them seen once. CDR1 and CDR2 (germline): SGHTA, FQGNSA. The germline V and J ends were trimmed by 5 bases and 8 bases, with 18 bases remaining between them. The CDR3 is made up of 15 amino acids. Findings and caveats of the study: Before onset, ophthalmopathy was predicted by the model a median around 6 months earlier.

Sequencing was performed on blood. The clonotype comes from a woman in her sixties or seventies with Graves' ophthalmopathy. The genes are TRBV7-2 and TRBJ1-4, with unresolved D. In DNA form, the CDR3 reads TGTGCCAGCAGCGCAGCGGGATCCCTAGGGGAAAAACTGTTTTTT. This codes for CASSAAGSLGEKLFF.